Below, 27 T cell receptor beta chains from the same sample are listed, as sequenced in a study of siplizumab effects on memory and regulatory T cells. Repertoires were generated with immunoSEQ multiplex PCR, while TCRdb's copy carries only in-frame clones and drops some. Of 95,000 to 100,000 clones in the sample, about 90% are singletons; the top ten hold approximately 12%. Sequencing was carried out using non-Treg CD4+ T cells sorted from blood. The source of these receptors is a human donor in good health.

The genes are TRBV5-8 and TRBJ2-7; D is uncertain. V dropped 2 bases and J dropped 3 bases, with 3 bases sitting between them. Germline CDR1 SGHTS, CDR2 YDEGEE. The CDR3 spans 11 residues. This chain's CDR3 is CASSFHYEQYF. For the CDR3, the DNA is TGTGCCAGCAGCTTCCACTACGAGCAGTACTTC.

The rearrangement links TRBV5-5 to TRBJ2-6; D is unclear. The V gene's germline CDR1 is SGHKS and CDR2 YYEKEE (reference sequence). V lost 0 bases to trimming and J lost 0 bases, with 7 bases between them. The CDR3 contains 16 residues. The CDR3 reads CASSLGTSSGANVLTF. Written as DNA, the CDR3 is TGTGCCAGCAGCTTGGGGACCAGCTCTGGGGCCAACGTCCTGACTTTC. The whole variable domain, filled in from reference TRBV5-5 and TRBJ2-6, reads DAGVTQSPTHLIKTRGQQVTLRCSPISGHKSVSWYQQVLGQGPQFIFQYYEKEERGRGNFPDRFSARQFPNYSSELNVNALLLGDSALYLCASSLGTSSGANVLTFGAGSRLTVL.

V and J are TRBV28 and TRBJ2-7; the D is unclear. V dropped 6 bases and J dropped 3 bases, with 9 bases sitting between them. Germline V gene lookup returns CDR1 MDHEN and CDR2 SYDVKM. This CDR3 has 12 amino acids. The CDR3 coding sequence is TGTGCCAGCAGCCTAGACCTCTACGAGCAGTACTTC. As protein: CASSLDLYEQYF.

In its sample, this clone was seen a few times. The rearrangement links TRBV6-1 to TRBJ2-7, with D perhaps assigned TRBD1 or TRBD2 (5 bases each). V was clipped by 5 bases and J by 2 bases, with 16 bases between them. This CDR3 region has 15 residues. Germline assignment: CDR1 MNHNS and CDR2 SASEGT. The CDR3 region has the DNA TGTGCCAGCAGTTCCACCACGGGACGGCCCTACGAGCAGTACTTC. This translates into CASSSTTGRPYEQYF.

The chain carries TRBV29-1 and TRBJ1-5, with TRBD1 matching 10 bases. Germline CDR1 reads SQVTM; CDR2 reads ANQGSEA. Losses at the gene ends were 4 bases for V and 5 bases for J; bases not matched to a gene: 5. The CDR3 is 14 residues long. In DNA, the CDR3 is TGCAGCGTTGCAGACAGGGGGCTGGATCAGCCCCAGCATTTT. Protein sequence: CSVADRGLDQPQHF.

The V gene is TRBV4-1, the J gene TRBJ2-5, with D tentatively TRBD1 (6 bases). V lost 1 base and J 5 bases, leaving 11 bases between the germline ends. The germline gives CDR1 MGHRA, CDR2 YSYEKL. The CDR3 extends over 14 amino acids. CDR3 sequence (DNA): TGCGCCAGCAGCCAAGCCACCCAGGGGGAGACCCAGTACTTC. It encodes CASSQATQGETQYF.

The CDR3 bases are TGTGCCTGGAGTGGGGAATCGAGCACTGAAGCTTTCTTT. Its protein product is CAWSGESSTEAFF. This sequence joins TRBV30 and TRBJ1-1; D call uncertain. V gave up 1 base and J gave up 4 bases, with 10 bases separating them. This CDR3 is 13 amino acids long. Germline V gene sequence: CDR1 GTSNPN, CDR2 SVGIG (reference sequence).

The gene calls are TRBV6-1 and TRBJ1-5; 7 bases agree with TRBD1. This CDR3 has 15 residues. With V trimmed by 2 bases and J by 7 bases, 8 bases remained unmatched. Germline values: CDR1 MNHNS, CDR2 SASEGT. This CDR3 is CASSEWGRGGQPQHF. In DNA form, the CDR3 reads TGTGCCAGCAGTGAATGGGGCAGGGGGGGCCAGCCCCAGCATTTT.

J is TRBJ1-1 and V is TRBV28; no clear D gene. The CDR3 spans 11 residues. Germline V gene data show CDR1 as MDHEN and CDR2 as SYDVKM. Trimming cost V 3 bases and J 11 bases, with 10 bases left between them. The CDR3 here is CASSLKGFAFF. Here the CDR3 DNA reads TGTGCCAGCAGTTTGAAAGGCTTTGCTTTCTTT.

V usage is TRBV6-6 and J usage is TRBJ2-5; 8 nucleotides agree with TRBD1. The junction had 5 bases not matched to a gene; V was cut back by 6 bases and J by 5 bases. The CDR3 contains 13 residues. Germline V CDR1 and CDR2: MNHNY, SVGAGI (reference sequence). The CDR3 sequence: CASSDRGGETQYF. In DNA, the CDR3 is TGTGCCAGCAGCGACAGGGGTGGGGAGACCCAGTACTTC.

This chain links TRBV25-1 with TRBJ1-1; D possibly corresponds to TRBD1 (5 bases). The CDR3 sequence is 14 residues long. Trimming took off 2 bases at V and 0 bases at J, with 7 bases between the two ends. The germline CDR1 and CDR2 sequences are MGHDK and SYGVNS. The CDR3 DNA reads as TGTGCCAGCAGTGAAGGGGCGGTGAACACTGAAGCTTTCTTT. Residues: CASSEGAVNTEAFF.

This clone was detected a few times. One junction end disagrees with the germline gene, perhaps due to a read error. V usage is TRBV5-4 and J usage is TRBJ1-5, with D hard to call. The CDR3 length is 15 residues. The germline gives CDR1 SGHNT, CDR2 YYREEE (reference sequence). The CDR3 loop reads CASSQDATNHQPQHF. The CDR3 DNA reads TGCGCCAGCAGCCAAGATGCGACAAATCATCAGCCCCAGCATTTT.

The J gene is TRBJ2-7, the V gene TRBV9; 12 bases agree with TRBD2. The CDR3 extends over 16 amino acids. CDR1 and CDR2 (germline): SGDLS, YYNGEE. The trim removed 4 bases at V and 3 bases at J, leaving 8 bases unmatched. The CDR3 region has the DNA TGTGCCAGCAGCCAACTACCGGGACTAGCGGGCTACGAGCAGTACTTC. As protein: CASSQLPGLAGYEQYF.

The chain employs TRBV29-1 and TRBJ2-7; D may be TRBD2 (6 bases). CDR1 is SQVTM and CDR2 is ANQGSEA in the germline V gene. V shed 1 base and J shed 0 bases, with 22 bases lying between them. This CDR3 comprises 18 residues. CDR3 sequence (DNA): TGCAGCGTTGAAGGAGACCGTTTGCGGGACCCGTTCTCCTACGAGCAGTACTTC. Translated: CSVEGDRLRDPFSYEQYF.

J is TRBJ2-1 and V is TRBV6-6; 7 bases match TRBD2. Unmatched junction bases numbered 5, after V lost 6 bases and J lost 0 bases. Germline V gene data show CDR1 as MNHNY and CDR2 as SVGAGI (reference sequence). CDR3 size: 15 residues. The CDR3 sequence: CASRKAGPSYNEQFF. CDR3 in DNA: TGTGCCAGCAGGAAAGCGGGACCCTCCTACAATGAGCAGTTCTTC.

V gene TRBV7-2 combines with J gene TRBJ2-7; no definite D call. In germline, CDR1 is SGHTA, CDR2 FQGNSA. Trimming shortened V by 8 bases and J by 4 bases, and 15 bases separated the two germline ends. The CDR3 contains 13 residues. As DNA, the CDR3 is TGTGCCAGCGGAGCATTGCCTCGATACGAGCAGTACTTC. This codes for CASGALPRYEQYF.

The sample holds a few counts of this clone. The rearrangement joins TRBV27 to TRBJ1-5, with D possibly matching TRBD1 (6 bases). V gave up 5 bases and J gave up 0 bases, with 14 bases separating them. Germline CDR1 MNHEY, CDR2 SMNVEV (reference sequence). The CDR3 length is 16 residues. CDR3 residues: CASSPHRDFSNQPQHF. The DNA of the CDR3 is TGTGCCAGCAGTCCCCACAGGGATTTTAGCAATCAGCCCCAGCATTTT.

The chain has TRBV13 and TRBJ2-3, with 7 bases that match TRBD1. This CDR3 has 14 residues. Germline loops: CDR1 PRHDT, CDR2 FYEKMQ (reference sequence). With 3 bases clipped from V and 3 bases from J, the junction kept 3 bases outside the gene matches. The CDR3 DNA follows: TGTGCCAGCAGCTTGGGACAGAAGACAGATACGCAGTATTTT. As protein: CASSLGQKTDTQYF.

The rearrangement uses TRBV7-3 and TRBJ2-1; maybe TRBD2 (6 bases). From germline, CDR1 is SGHTA and CDR2 FQGTGA. Trimming removed 6 bases from V and 4 bases from J, with 19 bases in between. The CDR3 is 16 residues long. The chain's CDR3 is CASRPTPGLKYNEQFF. DNA for the CDR3: TGTGCCAGCAGGCCCACCCCGGGACTCAAGTACAATGAGCAGTTCTTC. Full variable domain (outside the CDR3, taken from reference TRBV7-3 and TRBJ2-1): GAGVSQTPSNKVTEKGKYVELRCDPISGHTALYWYRQSLGQGPEFLIYFQGTGAADDSGLPNDRFFAVRPEGSVSTLKIQRTERGDSAVYLCASRPTPGLKYNEQFFGPGTRLTVL.

V usage is TRBV30 and J usage is TRBJ2-7; D perhaps matches TRBD2 (6 bases). The CDR3 is 14 residues long. The germline CDR1 and CDR2 sequences are GTSNPN and SVGIG (reference sequence). The germline V and J ends were trimmed by 0 bases and 1 base, with 10 bases remaining between them. The CDR3 reads CAWSVGGISYEQYF. DNA of the CDR3: TGTGCCTGGAGTGTTGGAGGGATTTCCTACGAGCAGTACTTC.

The rearrangement joins TRBV6-1 to TRBJ1-1; D gene unclear. There are 13 residues in the CDR3. The germline V gene has CDR1 MNHNS and CDR2 SASEGT. Between the trimmed V and J ends, which lost 4 bases and 0 bases, there was a span of 6 bases. CDR3 coding DNA: TGTGCCAGCAGTGGGAAGATGAACACTGAAGCTTTCTTT. This encodes CASSGKMNTEAFF.

V is TRBV29-1 and J is TRBJ2-2; D unresolved. The CDR3 contains 11 residues. Germline assignment: CDR1 SQVTM and CDR2 ANQGSEA. Trimming left V 5 bases short and J 1 base short, with 2 bases between. Written as DNA, the CDR3 is TGCAGCGTTAGGAACACCGGGGAGCTGTTTTTT. This encodes CSVRNTGELFF.

This chain links TRBV11-1 with TRBJ2-7; TRBD1 matches 8 bases. The CDR3 has 14 amino acids. Germline lookup yields CDR1 SGHAT and CDR2 FQDESV (reference sequence). V lost 10 bases to trimming and J lost 3 bases; unmatched junction nucleotides: 11. Here the CDR3 reads CATSLRTGGYEQYF. The DNA for the CDR3 is TGTGCCACCTCGCTTCGAACAGGGGGCTACGAGCAGTACTTC. Combining the CDR3 with reference TRBV11-1 and TRBJ2-7 gives the whole variable domain EAEVAQSPRYKITEKSQAVAFWCDPISGHATLYWYRQILGQGPELLVQFQDESVVDDSQLPKDRFSAERLKGVDSTLKIQPAELGDSAMYLCATSLRTGGYEQYFGPGTRLTVT.

With regard to this clone: One end of the junction does not line up with germline, which may come from a read error. The J gene is TRBJ2-5, the V gene TRBV7-7, with D perhaps TRBD2 (6 bases). The CDR3 has 15 residues. The germline V gene has CDR1 SSHAT and CDR2 FNYEAQ (reference sequence). This chain's CDR3 is CASSLDVSTSSPQYF. CDR3 bases: TGTGCTAGCAGCTTAGACGTCTCTACTAGCTCCCCCCAGTACTTC. The full variable domain, rest sourced from reference TRBV7-7 and TRBJ2-5, is GAGVSQSPRYKVTKRGQDVTLRCDPISSHATLYWYQQALGQGPEFLTYFNYEAQPDKSGLPSDRFSAERPEGSISTLTIQRTEQRDSAMYRCASSLDVSTSSPQYFGPGTRLLVL.

This chain uses TRBV29-1 with TRBJ2-2; D gene uncertain. The ends were cut back, 4 bases at V and 1 base at J, with 7 bases in the middle. Germline V gene sequence: CDR1 SQVTM, CDR2 ANQGSEA. The CDR3 runs 13 residues. The chain's CDR3 is CSVGTLNTGELFF. The CDR3 DNA reads as TGCAGCGTTGGGACCTTGAACACCGGGGAGCTGTTTTTT.

This chain joins TRBV7-9 and TRBJ2-1; TRBD2 agrees at 12 bases. CDR1 and CDR2 (germline): SEHNR, FQNEAQ (reference sequence). The CDR3 is 18 residues long. With V trimmed by 1 base and J by 5 bases, 9 bases remained unmatched. The CDR3 DNA reads as TGTGCCAGCAGCTTAGGGCTAGCGGGAGGGATGAAACACAATGAGCAGTTCTTC. This sequence encodes CASSLGLAGGMKHNEQFF.

The chain uses TRBV19 and TRBJ1-1, with 12 bases lining up with TRBD1. The CDR3 is 17 amino acids. The germline V gene has CDR1 LNHDA and CDR2 SQIVND (reference sequence). The V and J ends lost 7 bases and 2 bases, in that order; junction bases with no gene match: 11. Here the CDR3 reads CASTALGTGGGNTEAFF. The CDR3 DNA follows: TGTGCCAGTACCGCCCTCGGGACAGGGGGCGGAAACACTGAAGCTTTCTTT.